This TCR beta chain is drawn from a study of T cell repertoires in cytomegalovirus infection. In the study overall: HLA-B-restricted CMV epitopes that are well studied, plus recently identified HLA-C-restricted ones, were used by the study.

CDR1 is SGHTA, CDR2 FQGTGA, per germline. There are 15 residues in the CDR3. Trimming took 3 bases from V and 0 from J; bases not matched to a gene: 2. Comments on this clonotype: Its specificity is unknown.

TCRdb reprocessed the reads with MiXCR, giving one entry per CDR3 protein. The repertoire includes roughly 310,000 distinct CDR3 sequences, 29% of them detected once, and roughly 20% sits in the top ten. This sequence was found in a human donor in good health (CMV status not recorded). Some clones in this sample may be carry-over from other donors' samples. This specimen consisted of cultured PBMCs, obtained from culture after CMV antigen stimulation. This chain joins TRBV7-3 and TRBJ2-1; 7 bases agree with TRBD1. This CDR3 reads CASSFGQASYNEQFF. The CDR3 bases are TGTGCCAGCAGCTTCGGACAGGCCTCCTACAATGAGCAGTTCTTC.